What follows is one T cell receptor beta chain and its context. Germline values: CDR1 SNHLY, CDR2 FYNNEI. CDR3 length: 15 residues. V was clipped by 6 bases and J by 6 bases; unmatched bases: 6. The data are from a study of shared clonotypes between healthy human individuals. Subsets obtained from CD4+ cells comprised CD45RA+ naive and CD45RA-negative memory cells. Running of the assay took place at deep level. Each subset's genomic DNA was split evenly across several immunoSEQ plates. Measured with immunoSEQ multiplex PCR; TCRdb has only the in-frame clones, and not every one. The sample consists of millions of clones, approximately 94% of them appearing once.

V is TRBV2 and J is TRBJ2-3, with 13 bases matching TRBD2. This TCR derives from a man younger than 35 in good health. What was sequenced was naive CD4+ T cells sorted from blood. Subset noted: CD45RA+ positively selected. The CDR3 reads CASRVGLAGTDTQYF. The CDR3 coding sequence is TGTGCCAGCAGGGTGGGACTAGCGGGGACCGATACGCAGTATTTT.